This TCR beta chain was documented in a study of cytomegalovirus exposure and HLA in healthy donors. This clone has only one observation. This PCR relied on a set of 60 Vbeta primers and 13 Jbeta primers. The data were produced by immunoSEQ multiplex PCR, yet TCRdb's version contains in-frame clones alone and is incomplete. The sample yields approximately 150,000 clones, 84% seen once. V shed 0 bases and J 0 bases; nucleotides not matched to a gene: 2. The V gene's germline CDR1 is SGDLS and CDR2 YYNGEE. This CDR3 region has 16 residues. The material sequenced was PBMCs. The TCR sequence derives from a man younger than 35 in good health and CMV-seronegative. The gene calls are TRBV9 and TRBJ2-3; 9 positions match TRBD2. CDR3 sequence: CASSVGAGGSTDTQYF. For the CDR3, the DNA is TGTGCCAGCAGCGTAGGGGCGGGAGGGAGCACAGATACGCAGTATTTT.